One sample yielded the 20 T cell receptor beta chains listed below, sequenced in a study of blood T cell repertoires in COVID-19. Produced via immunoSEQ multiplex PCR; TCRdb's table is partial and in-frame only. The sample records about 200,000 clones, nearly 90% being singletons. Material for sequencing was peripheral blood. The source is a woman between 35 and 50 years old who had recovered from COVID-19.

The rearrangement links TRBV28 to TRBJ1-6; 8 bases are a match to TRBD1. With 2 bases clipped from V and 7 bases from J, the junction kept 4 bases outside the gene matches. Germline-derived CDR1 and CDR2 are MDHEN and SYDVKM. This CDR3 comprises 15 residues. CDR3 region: CASSLGQGANSPLHF. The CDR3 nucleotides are TGTGCCAGCAGTTTAGGCCAGGGGGCGAATTCACCCCTCCACTTT.

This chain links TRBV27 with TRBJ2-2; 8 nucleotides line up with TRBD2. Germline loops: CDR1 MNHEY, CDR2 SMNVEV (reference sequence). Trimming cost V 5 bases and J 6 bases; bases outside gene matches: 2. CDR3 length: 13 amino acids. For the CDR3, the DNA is TGTGCCAGCAGTCGGGAGGGATCCGGGGAGCTGTTTTTT. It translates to CASSREGSGELFF.

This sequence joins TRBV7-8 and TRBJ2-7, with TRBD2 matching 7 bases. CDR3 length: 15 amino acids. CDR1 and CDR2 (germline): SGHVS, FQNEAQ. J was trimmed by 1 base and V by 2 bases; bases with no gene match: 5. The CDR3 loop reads CASSLLAAASYEQYF. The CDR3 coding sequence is TGTGCCAGCAGCTTACTAGCGGCCGCATCCTACGAGCAGTACTTC.

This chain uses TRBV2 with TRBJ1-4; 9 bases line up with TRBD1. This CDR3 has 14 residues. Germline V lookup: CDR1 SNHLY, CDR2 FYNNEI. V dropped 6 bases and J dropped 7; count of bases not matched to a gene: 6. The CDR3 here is CASSLQGAGEKLFF. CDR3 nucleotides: TGTGCCAGCAGCCTACAGGGGGCAGGTGAAAAACTGTTTTTT.

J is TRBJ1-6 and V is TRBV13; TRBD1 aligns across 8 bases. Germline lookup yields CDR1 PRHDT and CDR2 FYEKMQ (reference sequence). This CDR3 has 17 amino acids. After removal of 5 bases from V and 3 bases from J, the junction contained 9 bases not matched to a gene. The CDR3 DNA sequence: TGTGCCAGCAGCACCCGCCGGGACAGGATCTATAATTCACCCCTCCACTTT. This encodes CASSTRRDRIYNSPLHF.

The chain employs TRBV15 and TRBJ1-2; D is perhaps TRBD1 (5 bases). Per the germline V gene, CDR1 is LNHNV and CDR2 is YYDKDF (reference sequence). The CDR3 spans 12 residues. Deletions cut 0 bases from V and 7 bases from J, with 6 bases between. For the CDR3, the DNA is TGTGCCACCAGCAGAGATCAGGGTGGCTACACCTTC. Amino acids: CATSRDQGGYTF.

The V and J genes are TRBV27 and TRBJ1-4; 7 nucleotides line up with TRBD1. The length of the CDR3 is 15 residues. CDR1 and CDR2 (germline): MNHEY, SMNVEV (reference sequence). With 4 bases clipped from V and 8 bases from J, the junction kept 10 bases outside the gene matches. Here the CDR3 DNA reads TGTGCCAGCAGTTCCAGAGGGGGCTTTGGGGAAAAACTGTTTTTT. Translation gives CASSSRGGFGEKLFF.

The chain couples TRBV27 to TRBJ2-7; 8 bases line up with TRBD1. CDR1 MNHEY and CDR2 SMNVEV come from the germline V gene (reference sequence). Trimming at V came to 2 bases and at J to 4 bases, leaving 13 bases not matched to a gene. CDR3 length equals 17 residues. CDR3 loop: CASSLKFVGQGAYEQYF. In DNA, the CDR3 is TGTGCCAGCAGTTTAAAGTTTGTCGGACAGGGTGCGTACGAGCAGTACTTC.

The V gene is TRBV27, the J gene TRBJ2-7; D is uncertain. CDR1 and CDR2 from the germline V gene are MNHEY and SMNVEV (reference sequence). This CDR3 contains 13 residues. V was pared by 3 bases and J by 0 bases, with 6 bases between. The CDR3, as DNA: TGTGCCAGCAGTTTCAGGTCCTCCTACGAGCAGTACTTC. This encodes CASSFRSSYEQYF.

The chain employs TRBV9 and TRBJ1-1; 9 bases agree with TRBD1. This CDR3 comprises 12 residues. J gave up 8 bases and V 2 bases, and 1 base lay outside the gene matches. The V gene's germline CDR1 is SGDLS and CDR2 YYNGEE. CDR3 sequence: CASSVGTGEAFF. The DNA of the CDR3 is TGTGCCAGCAGCGTCGGGACAGGGGAAGCTTTCTTT. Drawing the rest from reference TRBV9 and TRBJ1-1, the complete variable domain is DSGVTQTPKHLITATGQRVTLRCSPRSGDLSVYWYQQSLDQGLQFLIQYYNGEERAKGNILERFSAQQFPDLHSELNLSSLELGDSALYFCASSVGTGEAFFGQGTRLTVV.

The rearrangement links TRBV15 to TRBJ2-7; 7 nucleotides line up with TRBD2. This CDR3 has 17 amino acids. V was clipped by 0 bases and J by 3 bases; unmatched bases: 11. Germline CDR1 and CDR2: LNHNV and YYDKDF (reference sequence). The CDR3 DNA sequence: TGTGCCACCAGCAGAGAGGGCCCACTAGCGTCGGGCTACGAGCAGTACTTC. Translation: CATSREGPLASGYEQYF.

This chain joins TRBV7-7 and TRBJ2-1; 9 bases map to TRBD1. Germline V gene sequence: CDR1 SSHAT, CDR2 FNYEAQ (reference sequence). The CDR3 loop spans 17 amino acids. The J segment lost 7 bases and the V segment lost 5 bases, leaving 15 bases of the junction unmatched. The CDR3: CASSAYRGTGTSNEQFF. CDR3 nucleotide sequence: TGTGCCAGCAGCGCCTACCGGGGGACAGGGACTTCGAATGAGCAGTTCTTC. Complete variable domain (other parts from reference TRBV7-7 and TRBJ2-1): GAGVSQSPRYKVTKRGQDVTLRCDPISSHATLYWYQQALGQGPEFLTYFNYEAQPDKSGLPSDRFSAERPEGSISTLTIQRTEQRDSAMYRCASSAYRGTGTSNEQFFGPGTRLTVL.

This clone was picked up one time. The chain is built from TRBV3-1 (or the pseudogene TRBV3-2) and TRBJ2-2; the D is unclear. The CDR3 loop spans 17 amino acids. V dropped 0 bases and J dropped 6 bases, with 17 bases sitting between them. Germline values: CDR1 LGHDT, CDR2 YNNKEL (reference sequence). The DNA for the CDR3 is TGTGCCAGCAGCCAAGATGAAGGCGCGGCCAACCCCGGGGAGCTGTTTTTT. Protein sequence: CASSQDEGAANPGELFF.

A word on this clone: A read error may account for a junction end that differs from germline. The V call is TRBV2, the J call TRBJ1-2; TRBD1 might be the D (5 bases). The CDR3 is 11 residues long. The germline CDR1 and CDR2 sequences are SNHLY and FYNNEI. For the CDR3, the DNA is TGTGCCAGCAGTGAACAGGGTTCCAGTTCCTTC. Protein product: CASSEQGSSSF.

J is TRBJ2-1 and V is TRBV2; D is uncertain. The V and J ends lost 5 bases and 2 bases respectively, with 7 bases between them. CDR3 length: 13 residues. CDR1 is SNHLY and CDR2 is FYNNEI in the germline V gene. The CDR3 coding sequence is TGTGCCAGCAGTCTAAGTGCCTACAATGAGCAGTTCTTC. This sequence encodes CASSLSAYNEQFF.

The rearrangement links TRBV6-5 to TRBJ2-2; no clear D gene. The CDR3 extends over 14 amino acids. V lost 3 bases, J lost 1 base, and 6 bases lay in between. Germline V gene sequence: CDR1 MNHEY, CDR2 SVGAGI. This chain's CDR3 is CASSYNLNTGELFF. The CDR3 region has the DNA TGTGCCAGCAGTTATAACTTGAACACCGGGGAGCTGTTTTTT.

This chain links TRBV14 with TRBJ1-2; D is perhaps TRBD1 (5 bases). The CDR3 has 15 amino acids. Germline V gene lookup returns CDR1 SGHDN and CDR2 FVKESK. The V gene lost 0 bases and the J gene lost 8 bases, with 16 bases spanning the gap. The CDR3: CASSQDPTGLEGYTF. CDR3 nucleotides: TGTGCCAGCAGCCAAGATCCTACAGGTTTAGAAGGCTACACCTTC.

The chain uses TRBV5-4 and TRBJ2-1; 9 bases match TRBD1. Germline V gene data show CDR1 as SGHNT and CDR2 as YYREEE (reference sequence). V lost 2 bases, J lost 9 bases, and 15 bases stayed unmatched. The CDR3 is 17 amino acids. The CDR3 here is CASSLPGTGLASREQFF. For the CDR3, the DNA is TGTGCCAGCAGCTTACCCGGGACAGGGCTGGCGTCGCGTGAGCAGTTCTTC.

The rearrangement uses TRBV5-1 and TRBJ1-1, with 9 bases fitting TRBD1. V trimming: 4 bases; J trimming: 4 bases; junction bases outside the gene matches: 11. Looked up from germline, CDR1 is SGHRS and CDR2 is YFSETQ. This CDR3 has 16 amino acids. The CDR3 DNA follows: TGCGCCAGCAGCGGCCAACAGGGGGCGCTTATCACTGAAGCTTTCTTT. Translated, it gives CASSGQQGALITEAFF. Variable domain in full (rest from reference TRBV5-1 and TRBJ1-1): KAGVTQTPRYLIKTRGQQVTLSCSPISGHRSVSWYQQTPGQGLQFLFEYFSETQRNKGNFPGRFSGRQFSNSRSEMNVSTLELGDSALYLCASSGQQGALITEAFFGQGTRLTVV.

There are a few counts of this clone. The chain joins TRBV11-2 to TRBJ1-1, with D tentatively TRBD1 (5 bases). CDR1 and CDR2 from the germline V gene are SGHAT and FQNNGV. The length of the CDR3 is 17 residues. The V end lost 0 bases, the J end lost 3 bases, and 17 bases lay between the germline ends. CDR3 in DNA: TGTGCCAGCAGCTTAGATTCATGGGCCGCGGGGGACACTGAAGCTTTCTTT. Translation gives CASSLDSWAAGDTEAFF.